This T cell receptor (beta chain) stems from a study of T-cell memory formation after mild COVID-19 (dated by TCRdb to 2020 to 2023). With regard to the full study: Most TCR sequence clusters were specific to one of the two donors. In a couple of donors, T-cell clones that expanded and contracted after mild COVID-19 were followed by sequencing TCRalpha and TCRbeta repertoires longitudinally. Two young, previously healthy adult volunteers made up the cohort, one male and one female.

What the work shows at the level of the full study, not this receptor alone: Balanced CD4/CD8 phenotypes were observed for clones contracting from day 15 to 85, whereas a bias towards CD4+ was observed for a second wave of clones expanding from day 15 to 37. SARS-CoV-2 specificity was not confirmed for the second-wave clones peaking on day 37. Some responding clones were found in pre-infection memory, which suggests that pre-existing cross-reactive memory T cells took part in the SARS-CoV-2 response. Contracting CD4+ clones turned up mainly in the CM and EM memory subsets, whereas EMRA was where CD8+ clones were enriched. Only a couple of mild cases were covered in the study, and larger cohorts including severe cases with pre-infection samples were considered necessary.

Ficoll-Paque density gradient centrifugation was the method used to isolate PBMCs. On this clonotype: There is no known antigen for this receptor. No quality values exist for individual bases; no much larger clone is one base distant.

CDR1 and CDR2 are read off the germline V gene as SGHTA and FQGNSA. The CDR3 sequence holds 13 residues, the cysteine and phenylalanine included. Solely the CDR3 DNA is kept, with 39 bases framed from the first base. The junction carries 7 bases between V and J, which are trimmed by 1 base and 4 bases respectively. Data came from an Illumina NovaSeq 6000. TCRalpha and TCRbeta cDNA libraries were built by 5'RACE with constant-segment primers, adding sample barcodes and unique molecular identifiers. RNA was extracted from every sample with Trizol reagent. Library amplification was performed in two PCR steps, and a second sample barcode and Illumina TruSeq adapters were introduced in the second step. Libraries were sequenced on an Illumina NovaSeq with 2 x 150 bp paired-end reads. The study's own analysis went as follows. Demultiplexing of reads and collapsing into UMI-guided consensus sequences were performed with migec v1.2.7. Using mixcr v2.1.11, UMI consensuses were aligned to TRA and TRB V and J templates and then assembled into clonotypes. A clonotype was counted as expanded or contracted only if both edgeR and NoisET called the change significant, with noise models trained on biological replicates. For edgeR calls, the cutoffs were a false discovery rate-adjusted p below 0.01 and a log2 fold-change threshold of 1. As an exploratory analysis of dynamics, PCA with hierarchical clustering was applied to max-normalized trajectories of the 1000 most abundant clonotypes. Each responding clone was given a CD4 or CD8 phenotype based on the CD4+ and CD8+ repertoires, which had been sequenced separately. In TCRdb, the public reads were trimmed at Q25 with fastp and aligned with MiXCR, with productive beta chains retained. Entries that share a CDR3 protein sequence are merged under the most common genes and DNA. In this record, the V and J calls reflect TCRdb's handling and not the investigators' own analysis. A total of some 410,000 distinct CDR3 sequences appear in this sample, roughly a quarter of them only once. The ten biggest clones cover around 13% of the sample.

The source material was PBMCs or a T cell subset sorted from them (not recorded which). This sequence uses TRBV7-2 and TRBJ2-5; a confident D gene designation cannot be given. This clonotype was obtained from an adult woman who had mild COVID-19 (a few samples of this study predate the infection). The sample titles of this study are shuffled in the database, so cell type and time point are left out; the donor was told from shared clones. The DNA reads TGTGCCAGCAGCTTAGTTGAGCGAGAGACCCAGTACTTC. This codes for CASSLVERETQYF.